The rows below give T cell receptor beta chains drawn from one sample of a study of T cell clones after liver transplantation. Assay used: immunoSEQ multiplex PCR; TCRdb lists only in-frame clones, some missing. Of tens of thousands of clones in the sample, about 88% are singletons; the top ten hold under 3.5%. The material sequenced was CD4+ T cells from blood, taken before liver transplant. Receptors originate from a human donor who received a liver transplant. The CDR3 runs from the conserved cysteine through the conserved F or W. The order of the fields is V gene, D gene, J gene, clone size, CDR3 DNA, CDR3 protein. D genes are given only for firm matches. Clone size is stated in some rows and not others, as once, few, many or a class when expanded.

>TRBV28|TRBD1|TRBJ2-7|.
TGTGCCAGCAGCTCCCCGGGACAGGGGGCCTACGAGCAGTACTTC
CASSSPGQGAYEQYF
>TRBV12-5|TRBD1|TRBJ1-5|.
TGTGCTAGTGGCTCCCCCGGACAGGGCGTCAATCAGCCCCAGCATTTT
CASGSPGQGVNQPQHF
>TRBV7-2|.|TRBJ2-2|.
TGTGCCAGCAGCTTAGGGGCCAAGCGGGCCGCCGGGGAGCTGTTTTTT
CASSLGAKRAAGELFF
>TRBV7-9|.|TRBJ2-7|.
TGTGCCAGCAGCTTAGGGGGCCAACCCAAGCAGTACTTC
CASSLGGQPKQYF
>TRBV7-2|.|TRBJ2-3|.
TGTGCCAGCAGCTGGGGGACTGGCACAGATACGCAGTATTTT
CASSWGTGTDTQYF
>TRBV6-1|TRBD1|TRBJ2-5|.
TGTGCCAGCAGTGAAGGGGGACAGGGGCTACAAGAGACCCAGTACTTC
CASSEGGQGLQETQYF
>TRBV5-1|TRBD2|TRBJ2-6|.
TGCGCCAGCAGCTGGGGTGGACTAGCGGGAGAGGGTGGGGCCAACGTCCTGACTTTC
CASSWGGLAGEGGANVLTF
>TRBV5-6|.|TRBJ1-2|.
TGTGCCAGCAGCTTGATCCAGGGGAACTATGGCTACACCTTC
CASSLIQGNYGYTF
>TRBV5-1|.|TRBJ1-5|.
TGCGCCAGCAGCTTGGGGGGGCTTCAGCCCCAGCATTTT
CASSLGGLQPQHF
>TRBV7-9|.|TRBJ1-2|.
TGTGCCAGCAGCCTCGGTTTAATGTCCTATGGCTACACCTTC
CASSLGLMSYGYTF
>TRBV6-5|TRBD1|TRBJ1-2|once
TGTGCCAGCAGCCGGGGACAGGGCTATGGCTACACCTTC
CASSRGQGYGYTF
>TRBV5-1|.|TRBJ2-2|.
TGCGCCAGCAGCTTGGGACTATACACCGGGGAGCTGTTTTTT
CASSLGLYTGELFF
>TRBV18|.|TRBJ2-3|.
TGTGCCAGCTCACCACCCACAGATACGCAGTATTTT
CASSPPTDTQYF
>TRBV5-4|.|TRBJ1-2|.
TGTGCCAGCAGCTTCGACCCCCGGGAGCAGGGCTACACCTTC
CASSFDPREQGYTF
>TRBV27|.|TRBJ1-5|.
TGTGCCAGCAGTTTAAGGGGGCAGCCCCAGCATTTT
CASSLRGQPQHF
>TRBV19|TRBD2|TRBJ2-7|.
TGTGCCAGTAGTACCCGACTAGCTGGTGCCTTCGAGCAGTACTTC
CASSTRLAGAFEQYF
>TRBV28|.|TRBJ1-1|.
TGTGCCAGCAGTTATCGGGGAGGGTTGAAAGCTTTCTTT
CASSYRGGLKAFF
>TRBV6-5|.|TRBJ1-2|.
TGTGCCAGCAGGGGGCCCCTAAAGGGCTACACCTTC
CASRGPLKGYTF
>TRBV25-1|.|TRBJ2-1|.
TGTGCCAGCAGTGATCGGGTTTACAATGAGCAGTTCTTC
CASSDRVYNEQFF
>TRBV28|TRBD1|TRBJ1-1|.
TGTGCCAGCAGGGACAGGTTGAACACTGAAGCTTTCTTT
CASRDRLNTEAFF
>TRBV7-8|.|TRBJ1-1|.
TGTGCCAGCAGCTCAAGCAGGAACACTGAAGCTTTCTTT
CASSSSRNTEAFF
>TRBV4-1|TRBD1|TRBJ1-2|.
TGCGCCAGCAGCCAAGCATGGGGGACAGGGGAATACTATGGCTACACCTTC
CASSQAWGTGEYYGYTF
>TRBV27|.|TRBJ1-5|once
TGTGCCAGCAGTCCGGGCTACAATCAGCCCCAGCATTTT
CASSPGYNQPQHF
>TRBV5-5|.|TRBJ1-1|.
TGTGCCAGCAGCAGAGATGACAGAATCGCGTTGGCTTTCTTT
CASSRDDRIALAFF
>TRBV7-2|TRBD2|TRBJ2-3|.
TGTGCCAGCAGCCCCGCGGGGGTTAATCCAGATACGCAGTATTTT
CASSPAGVNPDTQYF
>TRBV19|.|TRBJ2-5|.
TGTGCCAGTAGTATAAAGAGGGGATTCTCGACCCAGTACTTC
CASSIKRGFSTQYF
>TRBV5-1|TRBD2|TRBJ2-1|.
TGCGCCAGCAGCTTGGAGCTAGCGGGGTCCTACAATGAGCAGTTCTTC
CASSLELAGSYNEQFF
>TRBV5-4|.|TRBJ1-4|.
TGTGCCAGCAGCTTGGACAGGTTCAATGAAAAACTGTTTTTT
CASSLDRFNEKLFF